These 20 T cell receptor beta chains were all obtained from the same sample, sequenced in a study of blood T cell repertoires in COVID-19. Libraries were prepared by immunoSEQ multiplex PCR; TCRdb keeps only in-frame clonotypes and omits some of them. The sample consists of roughly 170,000 clones, about 86% of them appearing once. Sequenced material: peripheral blood. These receptors originate from a man aged 70-80 years with active or convalescent COVID-19.

This clone was seen a single time. This chain connects TRBV28 to TRBJ1-5; D not resolved. The CDR3 spans 15 residues. The germline V gene has CDR1 MDHEN and CDR2 SYDVKM. Trimming removed 1 base at V and 2 bases at J, with 9 bases between. The CDR3 spells CASSLYGYGNQPQHF. CDR3 in DNA: TGTGCCAGCAGTTTATACGGTTACGGCAATCAGCCCCAGCATTTT.

This chain uses TRBV5-8 with TRBJ2-7, with D possibly matching TRBD2 (7 bases). The CDR3 extends over 15 amino acids. Trimming took off 4 bases at V and 5 bases at J, with 19 bases between the two ends. The V gene's germline CDR1 is SGHTS and CDR2 YDEGEE. The CDR3 here is CASSTGTGAGDEQYF. The CDR3 nucleotides are TGTGCCAGCAGCACGGGGACGGGGGCGGGGGACGAGCAGTACTTC.

This chain links TRBV7-2 with TRBJ2-4; TRBD2 aligns across 8 bases. Germline CDR1 reads SGHTA; CDR2 reads FQGNSA. Losses at the gene ends were 5 bases for V and 9 bases for J; bases not matched to a gene: 15. The CDR3 contains 16 residues. The CDR3 reads CASSTAGRALRRIQYF. CDR3 in DNA: TGTGCCAGCAGCACGGCCGGGAGGGCCCTCCGGCGCATTCAGTACTTC.

The chain combines TRBV24-1 with TRBJ1-2; D perhaps matches TRBD1 (6 bases). V was clipped by 7 bases and J by 2 bases, with 10 bases between them. From germline, CDR1 is KGHDR and CDR2 SFDVKD. The CDR3 length is 13 residues. CDR3: CATSPTGNYGYTF. In nucleotides, the CDR3 is TGTGCCACCAGCCCTACAGGGAACTATGGCTACACCTTC.

The chain combines TRBV28 with TRBJ1-2; TRBD1 might be the D (5 bases). The CDR3 length is 14 residues. The germline V gene has CDR1 MDHEN and CDR2 SYDVKM. Trimming pared 6 bases from V and 3 bases from J, leaving 14 bases between. The CDR3 loop reads CASSPRGSDYGYTF. The CDR3 bases are TGTGCCAGCAGCCCGCGGGGGTCGGACTATGGCTACACCTTC.

The J gene is TRBJ1-2, the V gene TRBV28, with unresolved D. The CDR3 consists of 12 residues. The V and J ends lost 5 bases and 4 bases respectively, with 8 bases between them. Germline values: CDR1 MDHEN, CDR2 SYDVKM. The CDR3, as DNA: TGTGCCAGCAGTCCAACTATCTATGGCTACACCTTC. It yields the protein CASSPTIYGYTF.

The chain is built from TRBV18 and TRBJ2-7; tentatively, D is TRBD2 (5 bases). The germline gives CDR1 KGHSH, CDR2 LQKENI. The CDR3 is made up of 16 amino acids. Trimming took off 6 bases at V and 3 bases at J, with 21 bases between the two ends. As DNA, the CDR3 is TGTGCCAGCTCCGGCCCGGGAACTAGGATACTCTACGAGCAGTACTTC. The encoded protein is CASSGPGTRILYEQYF.

This chain links TRBV6-5 with TRBJ1-1; perhaps TRBD1 as D (5 bases). The V end lost 4 bases, the J end lost 3 bases, and 18 bases lay between the germline ends. The CDR3 runs 16 residues. Germline CDR1 and CDR2: MNHEY and SVGAGI. The chain's CDR3 is CASSSPGRGEYTEAFF. The CDR3 DNA sequence: TGTGCCAGCAGTTCACCGGGGCGGGGGGAGTACACTGAAGCTTTCTTT.

The chain joins TRBV6-6 to TRBJ1-5, with D maybe TRBD1 (6 bases). CDR1 and CDR2 from the germline V gene are MNHNY and SVGAGI (reference sequence). V lost 5 bases and J lost 2, with 25 bases in between. The CDR3 loop spans 19 amino acids. The CDR3 bases are TGTGCCAGCAGTCGGGCCGGGACAACCTTAAGGGGAGGCAATCAGCCCCAGCATTTT. It is translated as CASSRAGTTLRGGNQPQHF.

The chain is built from TRBV3-1 (or the pseudogene TRBV3-2) and TRBJ1-3, with 7 positions matching TRBD1. The V segment lost 4 bases and the J segment 0 bases; nucleotides outside the gene matches: 6. This CDR3 comprises 16 residues. Looked up from germline, CDR1 is LGHDT and CDR2 is YNNKEL (reference sequence). CDR3 sequence: CASSRGQTYSGNTIYF. The DNA for the CDR3 is TGTGCCAGCAGCCGGGGACAGACCTACTCTGGAAACACCATATATTTT.

The gene calls are TRBV28 and TRBJ1-3; D unresolved. The CDR3 covers 17 residues. Germline V gives CDR1 MDHEN, CDR2 SYDVKM. V lost 2 bases, J lost 4 bases, and 18 bases lay in between. The CDR3 DNA is TGTGCCAGCAGTTTAACACAGTACCCCTCTACGGGAAACACCATATATTTT. Translated, it gives CASSLTQYPSTGNTIYF. Filled out from reference TRBV28 and TRBJ1-3, the complete variable domain reads DVKVTQSSRYLVKRTGEKVFLECVQDMDHENMFWYRQDPGLGLRLIYFSYDVKMKEKGDIPEGYSVSREKKERFSLILESASTNQTSMYLCASSLTQYPSTGNTIYFGEGSWLTVV.

CDR3 loop: CASSPLASGSRDEQFF. Here the CDR3 DNA reads TGTGCCAGCAGCCCCTTGGCTAGCGGGAGTAGGGATGAGCAGTTCTTC. The chain recombines TRBV7-9 with TRBJ2-1; 10 bases fit TRBD2. The CDR3 contains 16 residues. J lost 8 bases, V lost 5 bases, and 12 bases had no gene match. Germline V lookup: CDR1 SEHNR, CDR2 FQNEAQ (reference sequence).

The chain joins TRBV6-2 or TRBV6-3 to TRBJ2-3; 8 bases match TRBD1. This CDR3 has 17 residues. Per the germline V gene, CDR1 is MNHEY and CDR2 is SVGEGT. V shed 2 bases, J shed 3 bases, and the junction held 10 bases outside the gene matches. CDR3 amino acids: CASSYLSGQGVTDTQYF. CDR3 coding DNA: TGTGCCAGCAGTTACCTCAGTGGACAGGGTGTAACAGATACGCAGTATTTT.

V and J are TRBV5-4 and TRBJ2-7, with 7 bases identical to TRBD2. Germline lookup yields CDR1 SGHNT and CDR2 YYREEE (reference sequence). CDR3 size: 14 residues. V trimming: 3 bases; J trimming: 3 bases; junction bases outside the gene matches: 6. In nucleotides, the CDR3 is TGTGCCAGCAGCTCTCCCGGGACTAACTACGAGCAGTACTTC. Its protein is CASSSPGTNYEQYF.

The rearrangement uses TRBV6-6 and TRBJ2-7, with 8 positions matching TRBD2. V gave up 5 bases and J gave up 3 bases; unmatched junction bases: 12. Germline CDR1 MNHNY, CDR2 SVGAGI (reference sequence). The CDR3 runs 16 residues. The CDR3 protein is CASSPGRLAGLYEQYF. The DNA of the CDR3 is TGTGCCAGCAGTCCCGGTCGTCTAGCGGGTCTCTACGAGCAGTACTTC.

This rearrangement joins TRBV19 to TRBJ2-1, with TRBD2 identical over 13 bases. Germline CDR1 LNHDA, CDR2 SQIVND (reference sequence). The V gene end was trimmed by 5 bases and the J gene end by 9 bases; junction bases not matched to a gene: 10. The CDR3 length is 16 residues. CDR3 DNA sequence: TGTGCCAGTAGTTTTGAACCGGGACTAGCGGGGATTGAGCAGTTCTTC. Protein sequence: CASSFEPGLAGIEQFF.

The chain joins TRBV11-2 to TRBJ1-1; TRBD1 matches 7 bases. Germline CDR1 and CDR2: SGHAT and FQNNGV. The CDR3 is made up of 16 amino acids. V lost 7 bases and J lost 5; bases outside the gene matches: 16. The DNA of the CDR3 is TGTGCCAGCAACCGCCTCACCGGGACAGTGAGGACTGAAGCTTTCTTT. This sequence encodes CASNRLTGTVRTEAFF.

This clone has only a few counts. The genes are TRBV5-5 and TRBJ1-6, with 8 bases matching TRBD1. The CDR3 has 16 amino acids. J lost 8 bases, V lost 4 bases, and 11 bases had no gene match. The germline V gene has CDR1 SGHKS and CDR2 YYEKEE (reference sequence). The CDR3 bases are TGTGCCAGCAGCCGACGTCTAGGACAGGGTCATTCACCCCTCCACTTT. Amino acids: CASSRRLGQGHSPLHF.

CDR3 residues: CSARDSYGYTF. CDR3 DNA: TGCAGTGCTAGGGACAGCTATGGCTACACCTTC. V and J are TRBV20-1 and TRBJ1-2; weak D call: TRBD1 (6 bases). The germline V gene has CDR1 DFQATT and CDR2 SNEGSKA (reference sequence). The V end was cut by 3 bases, the J end by 4 bases, with 6 bases between. The CDR3 totals 11 residues.

This clone occurred once. The chain combines TRBV19 with TRBJ1-1, with D hard to call. CDR1 and CDR2 from the germline V gene are LNHDA and SQIVND (reference sequence). The V end lost 4 bases, the J end lost 1 base, and 13 bases lay between the germline ends. The CDR3 covers 15 residues. The CDR3 nucleotides are TGTGCCAGTAGTACCCCGGGAAGACCGAACACTGAAGCTTTCTTT. It specifies CASSTPGRPNTEAFF.